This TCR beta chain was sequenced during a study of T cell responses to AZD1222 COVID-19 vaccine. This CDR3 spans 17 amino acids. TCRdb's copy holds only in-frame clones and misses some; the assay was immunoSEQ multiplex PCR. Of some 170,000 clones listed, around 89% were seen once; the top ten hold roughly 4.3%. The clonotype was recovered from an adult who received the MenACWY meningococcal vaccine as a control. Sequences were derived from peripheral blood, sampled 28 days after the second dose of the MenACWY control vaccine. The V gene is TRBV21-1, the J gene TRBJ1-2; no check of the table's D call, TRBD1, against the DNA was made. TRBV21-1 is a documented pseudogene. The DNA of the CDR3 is TGTGCCAGCAGCAAAGTTAGACCATTACAGGGGCACTATGGCTACACCTTC. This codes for CASSKVRPLQGHYGYTF.